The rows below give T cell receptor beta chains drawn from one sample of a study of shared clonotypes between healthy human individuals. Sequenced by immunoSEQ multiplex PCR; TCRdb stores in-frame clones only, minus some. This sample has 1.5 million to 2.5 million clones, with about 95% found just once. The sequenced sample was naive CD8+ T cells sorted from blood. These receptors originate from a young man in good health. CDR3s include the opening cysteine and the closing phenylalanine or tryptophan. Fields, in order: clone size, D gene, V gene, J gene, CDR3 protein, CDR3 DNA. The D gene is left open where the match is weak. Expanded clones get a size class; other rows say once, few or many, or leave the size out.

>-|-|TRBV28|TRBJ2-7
CASTGRRAVLRADPYLYEQYF
-
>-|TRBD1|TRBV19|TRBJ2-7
CASSITTGGPYEQYF
TGTGCCAGTAGTATAACGACAGGGGGCCCCTACGAGCAGTACTTC
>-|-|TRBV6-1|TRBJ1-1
CASSEPQGFNTEAFF
TGTGCCAGCAGTGAGCCTCAGGGATTTAACACTGAAGCTTTCTTT
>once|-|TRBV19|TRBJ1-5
CASVGVWNQPQHF
TGTGCCAGCGTAGGGGTATGGAATCAGCCCCAGCATTTT
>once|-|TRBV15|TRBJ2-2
CATSETGGELFF
TGTGCCACCTCTGAAACTGGCGGGGAGCTGTTTTTT
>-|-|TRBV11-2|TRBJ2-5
CASSFYRTPQETQYF
TGTGCCAGCAGCTTTTACAGGACCCCACAAGAGACCCAGTACTTC
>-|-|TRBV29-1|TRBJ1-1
CSVRGVKGHTEAFF
TGCAGCGTTAGGGGAGTAAAGGGTCACACTGAAGCTTTCTTT
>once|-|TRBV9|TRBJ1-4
CASSPASATNEKLFF
TGTGCCAGCAGCCCGGCGAGCGCAACTAATGAAAAACTGTTTTTT
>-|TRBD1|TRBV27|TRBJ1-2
CASSLVGTGMIYTF
TGTGCCAGCAGTTTGGTGGGGACAGGGATGATCTACACCTTC
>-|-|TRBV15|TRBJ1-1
CATSRSSEYTEAFF
TGTGCCACCAGCAGATCTTCAGAGTACACTGAAGCTTTCTTT
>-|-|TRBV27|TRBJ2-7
CASSPSQGPRSYEQYF
TGTGCCAGCAGCCCCTCACAGGGCCCCCGGTCCTACGAGCAGTACTTC
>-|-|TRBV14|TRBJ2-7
CASSPGSYEQYF
TGTGCCAGCAGCCCAGGCAGCTACGAGCAGTACTTC
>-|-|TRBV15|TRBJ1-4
CATSPGDGEKLFF
TGTGCCACCAGCCCTGGTGACGGGGAAAAACTGTTTTTT
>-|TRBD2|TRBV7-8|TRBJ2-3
CASSFGLAGGPYTQYF
TGTGCCAGCAGCTTCGGACTAGCGGGGGGGCCGTATACGCAGTATTTT
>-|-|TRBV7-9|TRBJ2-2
CARGTVDDTGELFF
TGTGCCAGGGGGACTGTAGACGACACCGGGGAGCTGTTTTTT
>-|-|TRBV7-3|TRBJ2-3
CASSSTSSSTDTQYF
TGTGCCAGCAGCTCAACCTCCTCTAGCACAGATACGCAGTATTTT
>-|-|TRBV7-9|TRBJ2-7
CASSLSRQGGYEQYF
TGTGCCAGCAGCTTGAGCCGGCAGGGAGGTTACGAGCAGTACTTC
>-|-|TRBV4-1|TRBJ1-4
CASSQEPLNEKLFF
TGCGCCAGCAGCCAAGAACCGCTAAATGAAAAACTGTTTTTT
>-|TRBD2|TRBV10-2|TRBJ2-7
CATLPSGSYEQYF
TGCGCCACCCTGCCTAGCGGCTCCTACGAGCAGTACTTC
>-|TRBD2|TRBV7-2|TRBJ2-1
CASSFLTMASGINEQFF
TGTGCCAGCAGTTTCCTTACTATGGCTAGCGGGATAAATGAGCAGTTCTTC
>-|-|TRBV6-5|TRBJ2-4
CASSYSAGAKNIQYF
TGTGCCAGCAGTTACTCGGCTGGAGCCAAAAACATTCAGTACTTC
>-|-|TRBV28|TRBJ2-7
CASSFSRGEQYF
TGTGCCAGCAGTTTCTCGAGGGGGGAGCAGTACTTC
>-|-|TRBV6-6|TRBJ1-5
CASSYWGDPLEPQHF
TGTGCCAGCAGTTACTGGGGGGACCCTTTAGAGCCCCAGCATTTT
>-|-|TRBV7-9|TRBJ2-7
CASSPLDFEGLQYF
TGTGCCAGCAGCCCTTTAGATTTCGAGGGCTTGCAGTACTTC
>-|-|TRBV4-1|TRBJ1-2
CASSQEDGTSYGYTF
TGCGCCAGCAGCCAAGAAGACGGGACGTCGTATGGCTACACCTTC
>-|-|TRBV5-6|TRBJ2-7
CASSDSSYEQYF
TGTGCCAGCTCCGACAGCAGCTACGAGCAGTACTTC
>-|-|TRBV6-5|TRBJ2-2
CASSYLAENTGELFF
TGTGCCAGCAGTTACTTAGCAGAAAACACCGGGGAGCTGTTTTTT
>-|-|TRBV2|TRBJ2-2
CASWDERELFF
TGTGCCAGCTGGGACGAGCGGGAGCTGTTTTTT
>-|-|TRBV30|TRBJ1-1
CAWSVYRVPEAFF
TGTGCCTGGAGTGTTTACAGGGTACCTGAAGCTTTCTTT
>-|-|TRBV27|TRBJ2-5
CASSPLPRTQYF
TGTGCCAGCAGTCCCCTCCCCAGAACCCAGTACTTC
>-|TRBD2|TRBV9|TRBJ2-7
CASSPNVRGGRNPYEQYF
TGTGCCAGCAGCCCCAATGTTCGGGGGGGCAGAAACCCTTACGAGCAGTACTTC
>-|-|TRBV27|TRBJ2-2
CASSALGRTNTGELFF
TGTGCCAGCAGTGCCCTCGGACGGACTAACACCGGGGAGCTGTTTTTT
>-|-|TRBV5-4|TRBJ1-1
CASSLGGDEAFF
TGTGCCAGCAGCTTGGGAGGGGATGAAGCTTTCTTT
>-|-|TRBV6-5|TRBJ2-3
CASRLQASSTDTQYF
TGTGCCAGCAGGTTACAGGCGTCTAGCACAGATACGCAGTATTTT
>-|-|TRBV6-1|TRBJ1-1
CASLPLLTNTEAFF
TGTGCCAGCTTGCCCCTTCTGACAAACACTGAAGCTTTCTTT
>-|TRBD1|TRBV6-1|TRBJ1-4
CASKKWETGDEKLFF
TGTGCCAGCAAAAAGTGGGAGACAGGGGATGAAAAACTGTTTTTT
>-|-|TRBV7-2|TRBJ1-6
CASSLGFRGSIGNSPLHF
TGTGCCAGCAGCTTAGGGTTTAGGGGGAGTATCGGTAATTCACCCCTCCACTTT
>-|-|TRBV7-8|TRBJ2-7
CASSLRVYEQYF
TGTGCCAGCAGCTTACGGGTATACGAGCAGTACTTC
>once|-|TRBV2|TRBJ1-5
CASSPGTISNQPQHF
TGTGCCAGCAGTCCGGGGACTATTAGCAATCAGCCCCAGCATTTT
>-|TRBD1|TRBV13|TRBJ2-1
CASSLPSRTGNEQFF
TGTGCCAGCAGCTTACCGTCTCGGACAGGGAATGAGCAGTTCTTC
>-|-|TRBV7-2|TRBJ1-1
CASSGGGLRGLLMNTEAFF
TGTGCCAGCAGCGGGGGGGGATTGAGAGGCCTACTCATGAACACTGAAGCTTTCTTT
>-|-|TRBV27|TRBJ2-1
CASSLDSRVSSYNEQFF
TGTGCCAGCAGTTTGGATTCTAGGGTCAGCTCCTACAATGAGCAGTTCTTC